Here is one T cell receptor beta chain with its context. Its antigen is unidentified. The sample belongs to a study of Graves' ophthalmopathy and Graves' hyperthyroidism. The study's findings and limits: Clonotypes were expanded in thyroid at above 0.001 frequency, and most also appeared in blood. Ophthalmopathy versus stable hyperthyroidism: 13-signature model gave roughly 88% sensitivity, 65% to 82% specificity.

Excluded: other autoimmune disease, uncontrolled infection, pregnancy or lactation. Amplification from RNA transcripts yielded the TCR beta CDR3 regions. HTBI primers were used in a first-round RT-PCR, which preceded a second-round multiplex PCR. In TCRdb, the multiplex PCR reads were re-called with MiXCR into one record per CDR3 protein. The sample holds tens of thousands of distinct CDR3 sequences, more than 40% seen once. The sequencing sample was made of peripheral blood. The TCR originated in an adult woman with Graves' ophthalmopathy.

CDR3 region: CASSLAGGGHTEAFF. The CDR3 coding sequence is TGTGCCAGCAGCTTAGCGGGGGGAGGGCACACTGAAGCTTTCTTT. The rearrangement links TRBV7-8 to TRBJ1-1; D is perhaps TRBD1 (5 bases). V lost 0 bases and J lost 3, with 11 bases in between. This CDR3 is built from 15 residues. Per the germline V gene, CDR1 is SGHVS and CDR2 is FQNEAQ.